Following are 3 T cell receptor beta chains from one sample sequenced in a study of shared clonotypes between healthy human individuals. Libraries were prepared by immunoSEQ multiplex PCR; TCRdb keeps only in-frame clonotypes and omits some of them. This table holds approximately 640,000 clones, 90% found once. Sequencing input: memory CD8+ T cells from PBMCs. Subset denoted: CD45RO+ cells pooled with CCR7-negative TemRA cells. Every receptor here comes from a man between 18 and 35 years old in good health. Some clones in this sample may be carry-over from other donors' samples.

The chain is built from TRBV11-2 and TRBJ1-1; no clear D gene. V lost 6 bases and J 1 base, leaving 12 bases between the germline ends. There are 14 residues in the CDR3. Germline loops: CDR1 SGHAT, CDR2 FQNNGV. In DNA, the CDR3 is TGTGCCAGCAGGGGCGGGGTTCGGAACACTGAAGCTTTCTTT. Translation: CASRGGVRNTEAFF.

V gene TRBV19 combines with J gene TRBJ1-5; D is unresolved. V was shortened by 5 bases and J by 7 bases, with 15 bases between the two germline ends. Looked up from germline, CDR1 is LNHDA and CDR2 is SQIVND (reference sequence). The CDR3 contains 14 residues. DNA of the CDR3: TGTGCCAGTAGTCAGTGGTCAGGAGGACAGCCCCAGCATTTT. It is translated as CASSQWSGGQPQHF.

The gene calls are TRBV29-1 and TRBJ2-7; D call uncertain. The CDR3 covers 17 residues. The V gene lost 1 base and the J gene lost 0 bases, with 19 bases spanning the gap. The germline CDR1 and CDR2 sequences are SQVTM and ANQGSEA. The CDR3 DNA sequence: TGCAGCGTTGAAGGGCTCAGTCGAACCCATAGCTCCTACGAGCAGTACTTC. This gives the protein CSVEGLSRTHSSYEQYF.